The clone carrying this TCR beta chain showed up just a few times. The antigen remains undetermined. Per germline, CDR1 ENHRY and CDR2 SYGVKD. This CDR3 is built from 19 residues. V was trimmed by 3 bases and J by 2 bases, leaving 26 bases between them. This entry comes from a study of blood T cells in healthy people across ages. Study-level points and caveats: Naive and antigen-experienced cells were not separated, limiting conclusive comparison.

A second PCR of 7 to 11 cycles used a sample-barcoded 5' primer and a J-beta primer mix. MiXCR, run by TCRdb on the 5' RACE reads, gives a single entry per CDR3 protein. The data contain 750,000 or so distinct CDR3 sequences, approximately 25% of them singletons. The sample was also linked to a second study, of T cells of mothers and their children.

This receptor was identified in a boy between 10 and 17 years old in good health. The gene calls are TRBV10-3 and TRBJ2-7; D possibly corresponds to TRBD2 (6 bases). The sequencing sample was made of blood. The CDR3 protein is CAISDGTPSFLGTTYEQYF. In DNA form, the CDR3 reads TGTGCCATCAGTGATGGGACTCCTTCCTTCCTCGGAACTACCTACGAGCAGTACTTC.